The rows below give T cell receptor beta chains drawn from one sample of a study of blood T cells in healthy people across ages. TCRdb reprocessed the 5' RACE reads with MiXCR, giving one entry per CDR3 protein. The table has about 1.8 million distinct CDR3 sequences, 40% to 55% seen once. Sequencing used blood. The receptors were sampled from a woman aged 40-49 years in good health. Both conserved end residues are part of each CDR3. The order of the fields is V gene, clone size, D gene, J gene, CDR3 protein, CDR3 DNA. The D gene is left open where the match is weak. Size values are once, few and many counts, or a class for expanded clones, and some rows have none.

>TRBV7-9|NA|NA|TRBJ1-2
CASSLAGTKRNYGYTF
TGTGCCAGCAGCTTAGCCGGGACAAAACGTAACTATGGCTACACCTTC
>TRBV12-3/TRBV12-4|NA|TRBD1|TRBJ1-4
CASRTGTGLEKLFF
TGTGCCAGCCGAACCGGGACAGGGCTCGAAAAACTGTTTTTT
>TRBV7-2|few|NA|TRBJ2-3
CASSVNFRYGQYF
TGTGCCAGCAGCGTCAACTTCAGATACGGGCAGTATTTT
>TRBV3-1|many|NA|TRBJ2-3
CASSQRTDTQYF
TGTGCCAGCAGCCAACGCACAGATACGCAGTATTTT
>TRBV28|once|TRBD1|TRBJ2-1
CASSLIVGDRAYNEQFF
TGTGCCAGCAGTTTAATTGTCGGGGACAGAGCCTACAATGAGCAGTTCTTC
>TRBV6-2/TRBV6-3|NA|TRBD2|TRBJ2-5
CASSYSLAGAFSYNEQYF
TGTGCCAGCAGTTACAGTCTAGCGGGGGCCTTTTCCTACAATGAGCAGTACTTC
>TRBV5-1|few|TRBD2|TRBJ2-1
CASRPGLATNNEQFF
TGCGCCAGCCGACCGGGACTAGCGACGAACAATGAGCAGTTCTTC
>TRBV29-1|NA|TRBD1|TRBJ2-7
CSVQGDEQYF
TGCAGCGTCCAGGGGGACGAGCAGTACTTC
>TRBV29-1|NA|TRBD1|TRBJ1-5
CSVEERQGVMGQPQHF
TGCAGCGTTGAGGAGAGACAGGGGGTAATGGGTCAGCCCCAGCATTTT
>TRBV7-2|few|NA|TRBJ2-3
CASSPRLTSSTDTQYF
TGTGCCAGCAGCCCGCGACTAACTTCTAGCACAGATACGCAGTATTTT
>TRBV27|NA|TRBD1|TRBJ2-5
CASSWGTGGQETQYF
TGTGCCAGCAGTTGGGGGACAGGGGGGCAAGAGACCCAGTACTTC
>TRBV20-1|few|TRBD1|TRBJ2-1
CSAEGAVGSYNEQFF
TGCAGTGCTGAGGGGGCCGTAGGCTCCTACAATGAGCAGTTCTTC
>TRBV6-2/TRBV6-3|few|NA|TRBJ2-7
CASSPYGAGFSYEQYF
TGTGCCAGCAGTCCTTACGGGGCCGGTTTCTCCTACGAGCAGTACTTC
>TRBV9|NA|NA|TRBJ2-3
CASSVRQDTQYF
TGTGCCAGCAGCGTGAGGCAAGATACGCAGTATTTT
>TRBV5-1|NA|NA|TRBJ1-5
CASSFGEFSNQPQHF
TGCGCCAGCAGCTTTGGGGAATTTAGCAATCAGCCCCAGCATTTT
>TRBV29-1|NA|TRBD2|TRBJ2-5
CSVTTSEARETQYF
TGCAGCGTCACGACTAGCGAGGCCCGAGAGACCCAGTACTTC
>TRBV11-1|NA|NA|TRBJ2-7
CASSLGQGGQQYF
TGTGCCAGCAGCCTAGGACAGGGAGGGCAGCAGTACTTC
>TRBV6-5|NA|NA|TRBJ1-2
CASSYEGSSSLGYTF
TGTGCCAGCAGTTACGAGGGCAGTTCCTCTCTTGGCTACACCTTC
>TRBV5-1|NA|TRBD2|TRBJ2-5
CASSFSLLAGGYNEQYF
TGCGCCAGCAGCTTCAGTCTACTAGCGGGGGGCTACAATGAGCAGTACTTC
>TRBV4-2|NA|TRBD2|TRBJ2-3
CASSQGLAGGEDTQYF
TGTGCCAGCAGCCAAGGGCTAGCGGGGGGGGAAGATACGCAGTATTTT
>TRBV20-1|NA|NA|TRBJ2-7
CSARDRVAVGRTYEQYF
TGCAGTGCTAGAGATCGGGTGGCGGTGGGTAGAACCTACGAGCAGTACTTC